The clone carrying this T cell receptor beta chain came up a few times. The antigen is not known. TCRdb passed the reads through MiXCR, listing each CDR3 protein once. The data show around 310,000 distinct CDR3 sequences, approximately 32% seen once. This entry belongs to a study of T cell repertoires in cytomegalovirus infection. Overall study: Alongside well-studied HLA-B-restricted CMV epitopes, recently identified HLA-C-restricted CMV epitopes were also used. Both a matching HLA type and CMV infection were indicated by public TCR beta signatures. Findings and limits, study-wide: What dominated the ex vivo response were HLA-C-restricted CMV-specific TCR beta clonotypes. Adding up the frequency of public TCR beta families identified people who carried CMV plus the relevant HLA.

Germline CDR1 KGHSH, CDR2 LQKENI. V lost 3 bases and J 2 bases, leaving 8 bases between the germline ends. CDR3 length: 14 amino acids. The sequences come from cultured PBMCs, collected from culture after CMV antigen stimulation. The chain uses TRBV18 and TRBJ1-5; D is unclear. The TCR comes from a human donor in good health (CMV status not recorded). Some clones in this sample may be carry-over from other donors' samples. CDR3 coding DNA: TGTGCCAGCTCACCTACTCTTGGCAATCAGCCCCAGCATTTT. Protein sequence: CASSPTLGNQPQHF.